This T cell receptor (beta chain) came from a study of T-cell memory formation after mild COVID-19. MiXCR, applied by TCRdb to the 5' RACE reads, yields one record per CDR3 protein. Seen here are fewer than 700,000 distinct CDR3 sequences, more than 15% observed once, and the top ten hold about 12%. This clonotype has ten or more counts. The CDR3 sequence is 15 residues long. Germline trimming cut 6 bases from V and 6 bases from J; bases unmatched to any gene: 8. Sequenced material: PBMCs or a T cell subset sorted from them (not recorded which). This TCR was recovered from an adult woman who had mild COVID-19 (a few samples of this study predate the infection). Cell type and time point are not known. This chain joins TRBV12-3 or TRBV12-4 and TRBJ2-2; 9 positions agree with TRBD2. The CDR3: CASRFSGSSAGELFF. In DNA form, the CDR3 reads TGTGCCAGCAGGTTTAGCGGGAGCAGCGCCGGGGAGCTGTTTTTT.